This entry describes one T cell receptor (beta chain). The data belong to a study of tumor-infiltrating lymphocytes in primary liver carcinoma. Study in general: Participating patients were men and women between 30 and 69 years old.

Production of TCR beta cDNA used approximately 0.45 ug total RNA together with a constant-region primer. Three nested multiplex PCR rounds, a slightly modified ARM-PCR method, built the TCR beta libraries. MiXCR, run by TCRdb on the multiplex PCR reads, gives a single entry per CDR3 protein. Here the sample spans about 330,000 distinct CDR3 sequences, almost 65% being singletons. Alongside blood RNA obtained from unsorted whole blood, germline DNA was also extracted. The source of this sequence is a man aged 35 to 55 with primary liver carcinoma and hepatitis B virus infection. Specimen: peripheral blood.

The chain's CDR3 is CSVDGISGVGTDTQHF. CDR3 nucleotides: TGCAGCGTTGACGGGATTAGCGGGGTCGGAACAGATACGCAGCATTTT. J is TRBJ2-3 and V is TRBV29-1; D unresolved. The DNA end is more similar to TRBJ1-5, so the J call may be wrong. The CDR3 spans 16 residues. Looked up from germline, CDR1 is SQVTM and CDR2 is ANQGSEA.